Below, 23 T cell receptor beta chains from the same sample are listed, as sequenced in a study of blood T cell repertoires in COVID-19. Profiled with immunoSEQ multiplex PCR; TCRdb holds only in-frame clones, not every one. Among about 84,000 clones listed, roughly 77% were seen once. Sequencing was performed on peripheral blood. The receptors shown here come from a man between 50 and 59 years old with active or convalescent COVID-19.

This sequence joins TRBV11-2 and TRBJ1-1; D uncertain. V lost 5 bases to trimming and J lost 1 base, with 14 bases between them. Germline values: CDR1 SGHAT, CDR2 FQNNGV. The CDR3 loop spans 15 amino acids. CDR3 region: CASSPLSPGNTEAFF. For the CDR3, the DNA is TGTGCCAGCAGCCCACTATCTCCGGGGAACACTGAAGCTTTCTTT.

This sequence joins TRBV6-5 and TRBJ2-2; D possibly corresponds to TRBD1 (5 bases). Germline V gene sequence: CDR1 MNHEY, CDR2 SVGAGI. The CDR3 loop spans 11 amino acids. CDR3 DNA sequence: TGTGCAACGAAGGGGCCCGGGGAGCTGTTTTTT. This translates into CATKGPGELFF.

As concerns this clone: The same CDR3 can be traced to other DNA sequences in this sample. V usage is TRBV6-5 and J usage is TRBJ2-5, with 11 nucleotides matching TRBD1. Trimming at V came to 6 bases and at J to 2 bases, leaving 5 bases not matched to a gene. The CDR3 has 15 residues. Germline CDR1 and CDR2: MNHEY and SVGAGI. The CDR3 bases are TGTGCCAGCAGCTTGGGACAGGGGGGACAAGAGACCCAGTACTTC. Amino acid sequence: CASSLGQGGQETQYF.

The V and J genes are TRBV29-1 and TRBJ2-5; the match to TRBD1 covers 12 bases. Germline values: CDR1 SQVTM, CDR2 ANQGSEA. CDR3 length equals 13 residues. Germline trimming cut 6 bases from V and 5 bases from J; bases unmatched to any gene: 4. CDR3 sequence: CSVWDRGLETQYF. The CDR3 DNA reads TGCAGCGTCTGGGACAGGGGGCTGGAGACCCAGTACTTC.

The CDR3 protein is CASSDWGIAAHGETQYF. In DNA form, the CDR3 reads TGTGCCAGCAGTGACTGGGGAATAGCGGCACACGGGGAGACCCAGTACTTC. The chain joins TRBV2 to TRBJ2-5; perhaps TRBD2 as D (6 bases). Germline CDR1 and CDR2: SNHLY and FYNNEI. V lost 3 bases to trimming and J lost 5 bases, with 22 bases between them. The CDR3 sequence is 17 residues long.

The CDR3 DNA reads as TGTGCCAGCAGTCCTCCCCGGGGGGCCGGGTTTTACGAGCAGTACTTC. This sequence encodes CASSPPRGAGFYEQYF. The rearrangement joins TRBV27 to TRBJ2-7; D is possibly TRBD2 (7 bases). Germline CDR1 MNHEY, CDR2 SMNVEV (reference sequence). V was clipped by 5 bases and J by 4 bases, with 21 bases between them. CDR3 length: 16 amino acids.

The genes are TRBV9 and TRBJ1-1; D is perhaps TRBD1 (5 bases). From germline, CDR1 is SGDLS and CDR2 YYNGEE. This CDR3 comprises 13 residues. Trimming shortened V by 2 bases and J by 8 bases, and 13 bases separated the two germline ends. The CDR3 sequence: CASSVGPGLEAFF. CDR3 DNA sequence: TGTGCCAGCAGCGTGGGGCCAGGGCTAGAAGCTTTCTTT.

The CDR3 DNA reads TGCGCCAGCAGGACGCTGACAGGGGTTCTCGAGAAGACCCAGTACTTC. It is translated as CASRTLTGVLEKTQYF. V and J are TRBV5-1 and TRBJ2-5; TRBD1 matches at 8 bases. CDR1 is SGHRS, CDR2 YFSETQ, per germline. V trimming: 5 bases; J trimming: 6 bases; junction bases outside the gene matches: 15. The CDR3 extends over 16 amino acids.

The chain has TRBV7-8 and TRBJ2-5; no reliable D call. Germline V CDR1 and CDR2: SGHVS, FQNEAQ. Trimming cost V 3 bases and J 1 base, with 6 bases left between them. CDR3 length: 13 residues. The DNA for the CDR3 is TGTGCCAGCAGCTTGAATAGCCAAGAGACCCAGTACTTC. Translated: CASSLNSQETQYF.

J is TRBJ2-3 and V is TRBV19; tentatively, D is TRBD1 (5 bases). CDR1 and CDR2 from the germline V gene are LNHDA and SQIVND (reference sequence). The CDR3 loop spans 16 amino acids. Between the trimmed V and J ends, which lost 4 bases and 0 bases, there was a span of 14 bases. CDR3 amino acids: CASSRDRHTSTDTQYF. In nucleotides, the CDR3 is TGTGCCAGTAGTAGAGACAGACATACTAGCACAGATACGCAGTATTTT.

The chain recombines TRBV10-2 with TRBJ2-5; D remains ambiguous. The CDR3 is 14 amino acids. V lost 5 bases to trimming and J lost 5 bases, with 15 bases between them. Germline loops: CDR1 WSHSY, CDR2 SAAADI. The CDR3 reads CASSTALSWETQYF. Here the CDR3 DNA reads TGCGCCAGCAGTACTGCCCTAAGTTGGGAGACCCAGTACTTC.

In its sample, this clone was seen a few times. The chain employs TRBV24-1 and TRBJ2-2; possibly TRBD1 for D (5 bases). The CDR3 has 14 residues. Trimming shortened V by 6 bases and J by 1 base, and 8 bases separated the two germline ends. Looked up from germline, CDR1 is KGHDR and CDR2 is SFDVKD. In DNA form, the CDR3 reads TGTGCCACCAGTTTCGGACAGAACACCGGGGAGCTGTTTTTT. Residues: CATSFGQNTGELFF.

The chain combines TRBV4-3 with TRBJ2-3; a weak D match, TRBD2 (7 bases). Looked up from germline, CDR1 is LGHNA and CDR2 is YSLEER. Trimming took off 0 bases at V and 3 bases at J, with 16 bases between the two ends. The CDR3 is 17 residues long. In DNA form, the CDR3 reads TGCGCCAGCAGCCAAGATGGAGGGGGGGCCGCGACAGATACGCAGTATTTT. Translating gives CASSQDGGGAATDTQYF.

This chain connects TRBV3-1 (or the pseudogene TRBV3-2) to TRBJ2-4; 8 positions match TRBD1. CDR1 is LGHDT, CDR2 YNNKEL, per germline (reference sequence). The CDR3 contains 16 residues. J lost 1 base, V lost 4 bases, and 6 bases had no gene match. The CDR3 loop is CASSLQGGEAKNIQYF. CDR3 in DNA: TGTGCCAGCAGCCTACAGGGGGGAGAGGCCAAAAACATTCAGTACTTC.

DNA for the CDR3: TGTGCCAGCAGTTACTCGTACAGCTCTGGGGCCAACGTCCTGACTTTC. It yields the protein CASSYSYSSGANVLTF. The rearrangement links TRBV6-5 to TRBJ2-6; D ambiguous. This CDR3 spans 16 amino acids. The germline gives CDR1 MNHEY, CDR2 SVGAGI. Trimming left V 0 bases short and J 0 bases short, with 6 bases between.

The chain joins TRBV10-2 to TRBJ1-4, with D possibly TRBD1 on 6 matching bases. The CDR3 extends over 14 amino acids. Per the germline V gene, CDR1 is WSHSY and CDR2 is SAAADI. V lost 0 bases, J lost 5 bases, and 7 bases lay in between. CDR3 DNA: TGCGCCAGCAGTGAGTCGAGGGGGAATGAAAAACTGTTTTTT. Protein sequence: CASSESRGNEKLFF.

This sequence joins TRBV6-5 and TRBJ1-2; 7 bases map to TRBD1. The V gene's germline CDR1 is MNHEY and CDR2 SVGAGI. The CDR3 is made up of 13 amino acids. Trimming at V came to 7 bases and at J to 6 bases, leaving 8 bases not matched to a gene. The CDR3 loop reads CASKKQGSHGYTF. The DNA for the CDR3 is TGTGCCAGCAAAAAACAGGGGTCTCATGGCTACACCTTC.

This chain connects TRBV5-4 to TRBJ1-4, with D perhaps matching TRBD1 (5 bases). Germline-derived CDR1 and CDR2 are SGHNT and YYREEE (reference sequence). The CDR3 is made up of 15 amino acids. V lost 4 bases to trimming and J lost 6 bases, with 16 bases between them. The CDR3 sequence: CASSRGGVAYEKLFF. DNA for the CDR3: TGTGCCAGCAGCCGGGGGGGGGTGGCTTATGAAAAACTGTTTTTT.

The J gene is TRBJ2-7, the V gene TRBV11-2; D uncertain. Germline CDR1 is SGHAT and CDR2 is FQNNGV. Trimming pared 1 base from V and 3 bases from J, leaving 4 bases between. The CDR3 sequence is 12 residues long. The CDR3 DNA follows: TGTGCCAGCAGCTTAGCCGGCTACGAGCAGTACTTC. Amino acids: CASSLAGYEQYF.

The chain carries TRBV21-1 and TRBJ1-5. TRBV21-1 constitutes a pseudogene. CDR3 length: 19 amino acids. CDR3 DNA sequence: TGTGCCAGCAGCAAGTCGGGCATGGGGGGGGTTTATAGCAATCAGCCCCAGCATTTT. Its translation is CASSKSGMGGVYSNQPQHF.

This chain joins TRBV9 and TRBJ2-2; TRBD2 agrees at 9 bases. V dropped 0 bases and J dropped 6; count of bases not matched to a gene: 9. Germline V gene sequence: CDR1 SGDLS, CDR2 YYNGEE. The CDR3 consists of 17 residues. In DNA, the CDR3 is TGTGCCAGCAGCGTAGACGGCCAGCGGGGGGTGTCCGGGGAGCTGTTTTTT. Its translation: CASSVDGQRGVSGELFF. Looking up the rest from reference TRBV9 and TRBJ2-2 gives the full variable domain: DSGVTQTPKHLITATGQRVTLRCSPRSGDLSVYWYQQSLDQGLQFLIQYYNGEERAKGNILERFSAQQFPDLHSELNLSSLELGDSALYFCASSVDGQRGVSGELFFGEGSRLTVL.

The genes are TRBV30 and TRBJ2-7; D gene unclear. Germline V gene data show CDR1 as GTSNPN and CDR2 as SVGIG (reference sequence). With 2 bases removed from V and 5 bases from J, the gap between germline ends came to 7 bases. This CDR3 spans 11 amino acids. The CDR3 region is CAWSSQNEQYF. CDR3 DNA sequence: TGTGCCTGGAGTTCCCAGAACGAGCAGTACTTC.

The chain combines TRBV2 with TRBJ1-3; D is perhaps TRBD1 (6 bases). From germline, CDR1 is SNHLY and CDR2 FYNNEI. CDR3 length: 14 residues. The germline V and J ends were trimmed by 5 bases and 0 bases, with 8 bases remaining between them. Written as DNA, the CDR3 is TGTGCCAGCAGTCCGGGACACTCTGGAAACACCATATATTTT. Translation gives CASSPGHSGNTIYF.